The entry below gives a single T cell receptor (beta chain) sequence along with its context. The study drew participants aged about 18 to 95 years from about two dozen US areas. Grouping used clinical history reported by participants in a survey and questionnaire. Only in-frame clones appear in the TCRdb table, and some are missing; sequencing was by immunoSEQ multiplex PCR. Of a few hundred thousand clones detected, about 90% appear once; the ten largest clones hold around 3%. The CDR3 extends over 13 amino acids. Looked up from germline, CDR1 is SGHNT and CDR2 is YYREEE (reference sequence). V dropped 4 bases and J dropped 5 bases, with 13 bases sitting between them. These data originate in a study of blood T cell repertoires in COVID-19.

This chain links TRBV5-4 with TRBJ2-7; a weak D match, TRBD1 (6 bases). Sequencing used PBMCs or T cells enriched from blood (not recorded which). The origin of this receptor is a woman in her 30s who had recovered from COVID-19. The CDR3: CASSPQGGHEQYF. The CDR3 nucleotides read TGTGCCAGCAGCCCACAGGGCGGCCACGAGCAGTACTTC.